One and the same sample provided the 9 T cell receptor beta chains below, sequenced in a study of cytomegalovirus exposure and HLA in healthy donors. Primers included in the PCR were 60 Vbeta and 13 Jbeta primers. Using immunoSEQ multiplex PCR, the repertoire was profiled, and TCRdb retains in-frame clones only, with some absent. The sample consists of 90,000 to 110,000 clones, around 75% of them appearing once. The sequencing input was PBMCs. These receptors were taken from a man aged 30 to 39 in good health and CMV-seronegative.

The chain has TRBV10-3 and TRBJ1-2; TRBD1 is a possible D gene (6 bases). CDR1 is ENHRY and CDR2 is SYGVKD in the germline V gene. The germline V and J ends were trimmed by 3 bases and 7 bases, with 12 bases remaining between them. The CDR3 spans 13 residues. Here the CDR3 DNA reads TGTGCCATCAGTGACCTTACAGGGTTTGGCTACACCTTC. Residues: CAISDLTGFGYTF.

This rearrangement joins TRBV6-5 to TRBJ2-5, with 8 bases lining up with TRBD2. J was trimmed by 4 bases and V by 7 bases; bases with no gene match: 5. CDR3 length equals 13 residues. The germline V gene encodes CDR1 MNHEY and CDR2 SVGAGI. The CDR3 bases are TGTGCCAGCAAGAGGACTAGCAGAGAGACCCAGTACTTC. Protein sequence: CASKRTSRETQYF.

The chain uses TRBV6-4 and TRBJ1-5; D remains ambiguous. Trimming removed 4 bases from V and 0 bases from J, with 4 bases in between. This CDR3 is 13 amino acids long. CDR1 and CDR2 (germline): MRHNA, SNTAGT. The CDR3: CASSAGSNQPQHF. In nucleotides, the CDR3 is TGTGCCAGCAGTGCCGGTAGCAATCAGCCCCAGCATTTT.

In the case of this clone: In the same sample, other DNA sequences code for this CDR3. V gene TRBV7-2 combines with J gene TRBJ1-2; D perhaps matches TRBD1 (6 bases). The germline V gene has CDR1 SGHTA and CDR2 FQGNSA. The length of the CDR3 is 14 residues. V was pared by 6 bases and J by 4 bases, with 15 bases between. In nucleotides, the CDR3 is TGTGCCAGCAGTCGCATCGGGACATCCTATGGCTACACCTTC. Translated: CASSRIGTSYGYTF.

CDR3 protein: CASSPGTGKGNGYTF. CDR3 nucleotide sequence: TGTGCCAGCTCACCCGGGACAGGGAAAGGGAATGGCTACACCTTC. This sequence joins TRBV18 and TRBJ1-2, with 9 bases that match TRBD1. CDR3 length: 15 residues. Trimming at V came to 3 bases and at J to 6 bases, leaving 8 bases not matched to a gene. CDR1 is KGHSH, CDR2 LQKENI, per germline.

The genes are TRBV15 and TRBJ2-1; 10 nucleotides line up with TRBD1. CDR3 size: 14 residues. V shed 3 bases and J 6 bases; nucleotides not matched to a gene: 2. Germline loops: CDR1 LNHNV, CDR2 YYDKDF (reference sequence). DNA for the CDR3: TGTGCCACCAGCAGGGGACAGGGGATCAATGAGCAGTTCTTC. Its protein product is CATSRGQGINEQFF.

In the case of this clone: The sample holds other DNA sequences that translate to the same CDR3. J is TRBJ1-2 and V is TRBV7-9; 8 bases fit TRBD1. Germline CDR1 and CDR2: SEHNR and FQNEAQ (reference sequence). V lost 5 bases, J lost 6 bases, and 5 bases stayed unmatched. This CDR3 is 13 amino acids long. CDR3: CASSLGQGDGYTF. The DNA for the CDR3 is TGTGCCAGCAGCCTCGGACAGGGTGATGGCTACACCTTC.

A word on this clone: In the same sample, other DNA sequences code for this CDR3. The chain uses TRBV19 and TRBJ2-7; D is uncertain. The germline V gene has CDR1 LNHDA and CDR2 SQIVND (reference sequence). This CDR3 region has 13 residues. Trimming shortened V by 3 bases and J by 3 bases, and 9 bases separated the two germline ends. The CDR3 reads CASSIFSGYEQYF. The CDR3, as DNA: TGTGCCAGTAGTATCTTTTCCGGCTACGAGCAGTACTTC.

The V gene is TRBV19, the J gene TRBJ1-1; TRBD1 matches at 9 bases. Germline lookup yields CDR1 LNHDA and CDR2 SQIVND (reference sequence). The CDR3 length is 16 residues. Germline trimming cut 8 bases from V and 1 base from J; bases unmatched to any gene: 11. DNA of the CDR3: TGTGCCAGTTCTCCCCCGTGGGGACAGGGGAACACTGAAGCTTTCTTT. Its protein product is CASSPPWGQGNTEAFF.